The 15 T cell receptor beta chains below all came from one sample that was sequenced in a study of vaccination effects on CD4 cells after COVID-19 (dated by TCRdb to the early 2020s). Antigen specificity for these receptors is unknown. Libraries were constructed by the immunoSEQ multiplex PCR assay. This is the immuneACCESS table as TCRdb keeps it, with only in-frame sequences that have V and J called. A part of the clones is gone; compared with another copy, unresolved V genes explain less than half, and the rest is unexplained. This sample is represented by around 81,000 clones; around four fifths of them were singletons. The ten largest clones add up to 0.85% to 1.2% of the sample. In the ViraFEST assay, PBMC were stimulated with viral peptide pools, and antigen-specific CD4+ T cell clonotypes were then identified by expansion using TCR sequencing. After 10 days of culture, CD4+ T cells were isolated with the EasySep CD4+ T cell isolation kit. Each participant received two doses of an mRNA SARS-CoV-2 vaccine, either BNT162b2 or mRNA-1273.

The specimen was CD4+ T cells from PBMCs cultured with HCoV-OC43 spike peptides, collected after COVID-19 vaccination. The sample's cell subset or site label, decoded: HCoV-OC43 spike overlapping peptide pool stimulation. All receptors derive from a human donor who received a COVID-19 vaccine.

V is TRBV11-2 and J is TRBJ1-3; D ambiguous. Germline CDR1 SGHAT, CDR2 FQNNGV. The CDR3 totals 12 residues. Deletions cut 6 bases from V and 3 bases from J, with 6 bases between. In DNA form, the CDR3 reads TGTGCCAGCAGTTGGGGTGGAAACACCATATATTTT. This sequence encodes CASSWGGNTIYF.

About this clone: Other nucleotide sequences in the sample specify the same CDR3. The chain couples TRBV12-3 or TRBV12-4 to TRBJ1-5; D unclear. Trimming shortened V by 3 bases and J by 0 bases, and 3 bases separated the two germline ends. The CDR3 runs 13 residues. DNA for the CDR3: TGTGCCAGCAGTTTGAATAGCAATCAGCCCCAGCATTTT. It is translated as CASSLNSNQPQHF.

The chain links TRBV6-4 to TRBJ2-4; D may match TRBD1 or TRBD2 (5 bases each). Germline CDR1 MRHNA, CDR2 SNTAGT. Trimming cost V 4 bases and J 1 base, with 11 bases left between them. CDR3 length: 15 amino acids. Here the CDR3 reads CASSAGPGAKNIQYF. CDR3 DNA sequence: TGTGCCAGCAGTGCAGGGCCGGGGGCCAAAAACATTCAGTACTTC.

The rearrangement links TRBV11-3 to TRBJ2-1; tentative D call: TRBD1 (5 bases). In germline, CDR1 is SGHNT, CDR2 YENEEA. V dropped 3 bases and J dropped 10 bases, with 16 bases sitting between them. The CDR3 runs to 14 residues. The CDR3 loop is CASSFQGSDGEQFF. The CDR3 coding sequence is TGTGCCAGCAGCTTTCAGGGTTCGGATGGGGAGCAGTTCTTC.

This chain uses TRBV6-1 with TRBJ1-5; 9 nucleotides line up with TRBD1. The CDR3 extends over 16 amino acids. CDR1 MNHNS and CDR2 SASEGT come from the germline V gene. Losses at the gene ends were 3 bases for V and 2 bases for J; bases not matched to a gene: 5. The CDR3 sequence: CASSDRDRAGNQPQHF. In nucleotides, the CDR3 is TGTGCCAGCAGTGACCGGGACAGGGCAGGCAATCAGCCCCAGCATTTT.

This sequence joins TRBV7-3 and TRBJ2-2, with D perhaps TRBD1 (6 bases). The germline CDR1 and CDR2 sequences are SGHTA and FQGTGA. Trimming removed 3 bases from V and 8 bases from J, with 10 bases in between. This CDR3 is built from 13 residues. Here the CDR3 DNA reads TGTGCCAGCAGCTTTAAAGGACAGGGGGAGCTGTTTTTT. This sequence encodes CASSFKGQGELFF.

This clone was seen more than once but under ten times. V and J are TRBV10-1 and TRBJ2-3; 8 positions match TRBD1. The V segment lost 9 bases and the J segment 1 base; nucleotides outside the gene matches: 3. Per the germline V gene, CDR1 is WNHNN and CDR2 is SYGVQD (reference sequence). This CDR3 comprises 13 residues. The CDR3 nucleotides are TGCGCCAGGACAGGGGTGGGCACAGATACGCAGTATTTT. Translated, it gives CARTGVGTDTQYF.

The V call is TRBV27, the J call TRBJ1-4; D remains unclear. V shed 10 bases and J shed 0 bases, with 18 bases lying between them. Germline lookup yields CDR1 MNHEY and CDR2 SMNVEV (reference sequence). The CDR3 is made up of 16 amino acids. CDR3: CATMVGPGATNEKLFF. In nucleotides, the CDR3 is TGTGCCACCATGGTGGGCCCCGGAGCAACTAATGAAAAACTGTTTTTT.

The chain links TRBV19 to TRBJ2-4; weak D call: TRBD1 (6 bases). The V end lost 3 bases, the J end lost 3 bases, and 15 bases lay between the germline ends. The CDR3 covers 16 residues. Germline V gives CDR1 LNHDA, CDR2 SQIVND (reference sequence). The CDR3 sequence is CASSINQGLGKNIQYF. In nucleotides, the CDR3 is TGTGCCAGTAGTATCAACCAGGGGCTGGGCAAAAACATTCAGTACTTC.

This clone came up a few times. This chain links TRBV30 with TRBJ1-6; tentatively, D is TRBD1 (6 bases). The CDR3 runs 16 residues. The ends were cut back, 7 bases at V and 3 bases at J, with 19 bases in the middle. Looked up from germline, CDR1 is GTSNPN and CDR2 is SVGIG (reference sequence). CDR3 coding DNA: TGTGCCTTAGCTGGAAGACAGGCATACTATAATTCACCCCTCCACTTT. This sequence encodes CALAGRQAYYNSPLHF.

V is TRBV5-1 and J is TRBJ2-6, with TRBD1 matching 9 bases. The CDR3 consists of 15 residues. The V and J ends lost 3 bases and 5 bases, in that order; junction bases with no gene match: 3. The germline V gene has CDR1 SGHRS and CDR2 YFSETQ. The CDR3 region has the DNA TGCGCCAGCAGCTGGGGACAGGGCAGGGCCAACGTCCTGACTTTC. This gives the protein CASSWGQGRANVLTF. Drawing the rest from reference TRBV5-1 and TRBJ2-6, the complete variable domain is KAGVTQTPRYLIKTRGQQVTLSCSPISGHRSVSWYQQTPGQGLQFLFEYFSETQRNKGNFPGRFSGRQFSNSRSEMNVSTLELGDSALYLCASSWGQGRANVLTFGAGSRLTVL.

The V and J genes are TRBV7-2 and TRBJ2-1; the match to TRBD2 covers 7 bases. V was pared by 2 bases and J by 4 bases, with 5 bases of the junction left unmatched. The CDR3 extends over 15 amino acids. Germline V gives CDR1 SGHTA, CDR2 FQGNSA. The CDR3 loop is CASSLYGGGYNEQFF. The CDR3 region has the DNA TGTGCCAGCAGCTTATATGGGGGGGGGTACAATGAGCAGTTCTTC.

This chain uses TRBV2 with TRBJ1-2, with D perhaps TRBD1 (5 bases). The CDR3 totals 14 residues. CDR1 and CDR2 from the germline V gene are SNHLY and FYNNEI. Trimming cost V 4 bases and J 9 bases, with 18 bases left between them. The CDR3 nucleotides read TGTGCCAGCAGTGCCGGGACCCCGATTGTGAGCTACACCTTC. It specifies CASSAGTPIVSYTF.

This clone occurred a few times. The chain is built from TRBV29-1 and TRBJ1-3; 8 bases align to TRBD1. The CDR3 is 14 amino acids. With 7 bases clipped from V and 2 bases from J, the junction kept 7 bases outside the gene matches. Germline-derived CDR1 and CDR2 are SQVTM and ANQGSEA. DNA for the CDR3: TGCAGCGCCTACGGACAGGGACCTGGAAACACCATATATTTT. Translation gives CSAYGQGPGNTIYF. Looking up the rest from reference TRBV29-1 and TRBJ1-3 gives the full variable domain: SAVISQKPSRDICQRGTSLTIQCQVDSQVTMMFWYRQQPGQSLTLIATANQGSEATYESGFVIDKFPISRPNLTFSTLTVSNMSPEDSSIYLCSAYGQGPGNTIYFGEGSWLTVV.

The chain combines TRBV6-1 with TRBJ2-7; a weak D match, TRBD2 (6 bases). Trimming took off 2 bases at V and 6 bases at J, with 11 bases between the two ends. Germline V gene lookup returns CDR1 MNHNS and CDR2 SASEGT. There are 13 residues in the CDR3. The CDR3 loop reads CASSERSGGEQYV. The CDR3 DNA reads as TGTGCCAGCAGTGAACGGTCCGGGGGCGAGCAGTACGTC.